Presented here are 10 T cell receptor beta chains from one specimen sequenced in a study of Ad26.COV2.S vaccination and SARS-CoV-2 variants. Repertoires were generated with immunoSEQ multiplex PCR, while TCRdb's copy carries only in-frame clones and drops some. The table has 350,000 to 450,000 clones, about 92% seen once. This specimen was peripheral blood, taken after recovery from COVID-19. The receptor source for this set is a human donor who had recovered from COVID-19.

V gene TRBV5-1 combines with J gene TRBJ1-1, with D unresolved. This CDR3 region has 17 residues. Germline CDR1 is SGHRS and CDR2 is YFSETQ. Trimming took 0 bases from V and 0 from J, leaving 15 bases between them. The CDR3 nucleotides are TGCGCCAGCAGCTTGGAATCCAGGAGCTTCATGAACACTGAAGCTTTCTTT. It codes for CASSLESRSFMNTEAFF.

The genes are TRBV7-3 and TRBJ2-3; D remains unclear. This CDR3 region has 11 residues. CDR1 is SGHTA and CDR2 is FQGTGA in the germline V gene. The V end was cut by 8 bases, the J end by 6 bases, with 9 bases between. CDR3 in amino acids: CASGPGDTQYF. CDR3 coding DNA: TGTGCCAGCGGGCCTGGGGATACGCAGTATTTT.

This chain connects TRBV27 to TRBJ2-7; tentatively, D is TRBD1 (7 bases). The CDR3 runs 16 residues. Germline values: CDR1 MNHEY, CDR2 SMNVEV (reference sequence). V lost 5 bases, J lost 2 bases, and 19 bases lay in between. The CDR3 is CASSGYGGQLTYEQYF. The CDR3 DNA reads as TGTGCCAGCAGTGGGTACGGGGGACAGCTCACCTACGAGCAGTACTTC.

The chain couples TRBV6-6 to TRBJ2-7; tentatively, D is TRBD2 (5 bases). V shed 6 bases and J shed 6 bases, with 18 bases lying between them. Germline loops: CDR1 MNHNY, CDR2 SVGAGI (reference sequence). CDR3 length equals 14 residues. This chain's CDR3 is CASRRGRVRGEQYF. The CDR3 DNA reads as TGTGCCAGCAGAAGAGGACGGGTTCGGGGCGAGCAGTACTTC.

This clone is a singleton in its sample. The chain joins TRBV19 to TRBJ2-3; tentative D call: TRBD1 (5 bases). In germline, CDR1 is LNHDA, CDR2 SQIVND (reference sequence). The length of the CDR3 is 12 residues. Trimming removed 5 bases at V and 5 bases at J, with 8 bases between. The CDR3 bases are TGTGCCAGTAGTTTCAGGGAAGATACGCAGTATTTT. It encodes CASSFREDTQYF.

This chain joins TRBV5-6 and TRBJ1-2; tentative D call: TRBD1 (6 bases). This CDR3 region has 13 residues. V lost 2 bases and J lost 9, with 14 bases in between. Germline CDR1 is SGHDT and CDR2 is YYEEEE. CDR3 bases: TGTGCCAGCAGCTTTAATCCGGGGGCTAGCTACACCTTC. Translated, it gives CASSFNPGASYTF.

The genes are TRBV7-9 and TRBJ2-7, with TRBD1 identical over 11 bases. The CDR3 contains 14 residues. Germline CDR1 and CDR2: SEHNR and FQNEAQ (reference sequence). The V segment lost 5 bases and the J segment 6 bases; nucleotides outside the gene matches: 6. The CDR3 sequence is CASSIGTGGFEQYF. The CDR3 coding sequence is TGTGCCAGCAGCATTGGGACAGGGGGTTTCGAGCAGTACTTC. The whole variable domain, remainder taken from reference TRBV7-9 and TRBJ2-7, is DTGVSQNPRHKITKRGQNVTFRCDPISEHNRLYWYRQTLGQGPEFLTYFQNEAQLEKSRLLSDRFSAERPKGSFSTLEIQRTEQGDSAMYLCASSIGTGGFEQYFGPGTRLTVT.

The CDR3 protein is CASSQDMAGGGLQTQYF. Here the CDR3 DNA reads TGTGCCAGCAGCCAAGATATGGCGGGGGGTGGTCTGCAGACCCAGTACTTC. The chain recombines TRBV3-1 (or the pseudogene TRBV3-2) with TRBJ2-5, with 8 bases aligning to TRBD2. After removal of 0 bases from V and 6 bases from J, the junction contained 12 bases not matched to a gene. The CDR3 is made up of 17 amino acids. Germline-derived CDR1 and CDR2 are LGHDT and YNNKEL (reference sequence).

This clone was counted a single time. The chain couples TRBV7-9 to TRBJ1-6, with TRBD1 as a possible D gene (6 bases). Trimming stripped 5 bases from V and 7 bases from J, with 12 bases between. The CDR3 is made up of 14 amino acids. CDR1 is SEHNR and CDR2 is FQNEAQ in the germline V gene (reference sequence). The CDR3 DNA is TGTGCCAGCAGCCCCGGGACACTGAATTCACCCCTCCACTTT. This encodes CASSPGTLNSPLHF.

This chain uses TRBV5-1 with TRBJ2-5; 11 bases align to TRBD1. This CDR3 is 16 amino acids long. The V and J ends lost 4 bases and 5 bases, in that order; junction bases with no gene match: 10. Germline CDR1 and CDR2: SGHRS and YFSETQ. The CDR3: CASSRTGQGARETQYF. The CDR3 bases are TGCGCCAGCAGCCGCACCGGACAGGGGGCGCGGGAGACCCAGTACTTC.